One T cell receptor (beta chain) is described in this entry. Many counts were recorded for this clonotype. Its antigen is not yet known. No base qualities exist here, and no much larger clone lies one base off it. These data belong to a study of T-cell reconstitution after alpha-beta-depleted transplantation in children (dated by TCRdb to the mid-2010s). Regarding the complete study: Using TCR repertoire profiling, the study quantitatively followed how T-cell immune reconstitution unfolded in children after TCRalphabeta/CD19-depleted allogeneic hematopoietic cell transplantation. Summary of the overall study and its limitations: In some patients, high TCRbeta diversity at day 60 was attributed to recipient T cells and intrathymic progenitors that had survived conditioning. Over the following months the frequencies of hyperexpanded clones went down, and after one year T-cell counts and TCRbeta diversity were mostly credited to newly produced T cells. The apparently early recovery of alphabetaT-cell counts about two months after transplant reportedly depended on only several hundred rapidly expanded clones that came from non-depleted graft cells.

The protocol used for the library was PCR. Data came from an Illumina HiSeq 2500. Molecular barcoding was employed in the preparation of TCR libraries, with unique molecular identifiers being used to normalize TCRbeta repertoire quantification. Clones were called with MiXCR by TCRdb after fastp trimmed the public reads at Q25, and only in-frame beta chains were retained. CDR3 protein duplicates are merged, each entry listing the most common genes and DNA. This sample has around 600,000 distinct CDR3 sequences in its table, and roughly 23% of those were observed once. The ten largest clones represent approximately 14% of the sample. This sample's treatment or condition label indicates: allogeneic hematopoietic cell transplantation with graft depleted of TCRalphabeta T cells and CD19 B cells. The transplant recipients were children given TCRalphabeta/CD19-depleted allogeneic hematopoietic cell grafts.

The CDR3 starts with the cysteine, ends with the phenylalanine, and has 16 residues. Left in the record is the CDR3 DNA by itself, 48 bases read in frame from the first base. V and J lose 2 bases and 1 base, and a span of 9 bases separates them. As encoded in the germline V gene, CDR1 is MDHEN while CDR2 is SYDVKM. The clonotype originates from a boy under two years old who had a stem cell transplant for acute myeloid leukemia, so the T cells may come from the graft donor. The chain links TRBV28 with TRBJ2-6; TRBD1 is a weak D gene call, 5 bases matching. The sequencing here drew on PBMCs, mostly from graft donor cells, taken 360 days after TCRalphabeta/CD19-depleted stem cell transplant. The DNA is as follows: TGTGCCAGCAGTTTAAAGGGGCTTTCTGGGGCCAACGTCCTGACTTTC. This translates into CASSLKGLSGANVLTF.